This paragraph covers one T cell receptor beta chain sequence. This CDR3 comprises 11 residues. Trimming shortened V by 7 bases and J by 6 bases, and 10 bases separated the two germline ends. Germline CDR1 is WSHSY and CDR2 is SAAADI. This specimen comes from a study of pediatric ulcerative colitis. TCRdb keeps only in-frame clones here, not all; method: immunoSEQ multiplex PCR. The data hold about 36,000 clones, with around four fifths observed a single time. This clonotype was sampled from a girl aged 5 to 17 with moderate ulcerative colitis. Sequences were obtained from blood. The chain joins TRBV10-2 to TRBJ2-7; D is undetermined. The CDR3 nucleotides are TGCGCCAGCACCCCGGGTTTCGAGCAGTACTTC. Translated: CASTPGFEQYF.